This TCR beta chain was captured in a study of blood T cell repertoires in COVID-19. Study background: The study drew acute and convalescent COVID-19 samples from the United States, Italy and Spain.

Per the original methods: From reference gene primer amplification, estimates of nucleated cell counts were derived. The protocol was immunoSEQ multiplex PCR, while the TCRdb copy is restricted to in-frame clones and leaves out a portion. The V and J calls and clone size were taken over from that table, and D and trimming were inferred from the DNA. The sample records over 250,000 clones, 90% being singletons. Participants had their cohort set by participant-reported clinical history. The study counted Cohort 3 donors as recovered given two negative PCRs, clearance, or symptom resolution. This CDR3 region has 15 residues. From germline, CDR1 is SEHNR and CDR2 FQNEAQ (reference sequence). After removal of 5 bases from V and 0 bases from J, the junction contained 1 base not matched to a gene.

The receptor comes from a man in his sixties who had recovered from COVID-19. The sequenced material came from PBMCs or T cells enriched from blood (not recorded which). The chain links TRBV7-9 to TRBJ1-3; 10 positions agree with TRBD1. This CDR3 reads CASSGQGDSGNTIYF. CDR3 sequence (DNA): TGTGCCAGCAGCGGACAGGGGGACTCTGGAAACACCATATATTTT.